This T cell receptor beta chain was captured in a study of regulatory T cells in long-lasting Graves disease. Specified time point: newly diagnosed GD, antithyroid drugs for less than 3 months. PBMC RNA was the source of the TCR library. Study results and limitations: Having few samples may have compromised the accuracy.

Sequencing libraries for TCR beta were prepared with iRepertoire HTBI primers and Arm-PCR of CDR3 regions. TCRdb used MiXCR to reprocess the multiplex PCR reads, holding one entry per CDR3 protein. This sample has about 460,000 distinct CDR3 sequences, with 13% to 15% found just once. The CDR3 has 15 residues. The V segment lost 4 bases and the J segment 3 bases; nucleotides outside the gene matches: 7. The V gene's germline CDR1 is SGHDT and CDR2 YYEEEE. This clonotype appeared many times. Its antigen is still unknown. The same data also contributed to another study, on T cells in Graves' hyperthyroidism and ophthalmopathy.

The chain has TRBV5-6 and TRBJ2-1; 7 bases align to TRBD1. The sample in question was peripheral blood mononuclear cells (PBMCs), obtained at new diagnosis, from a patient treated with antithyroid drugs. This TCR was recovered from a woman aged 50 to 65 with Graves disease. Here the CDR3 DNA reads TGTGCCAGCAGCGGGTACCGGGACAGCTACAATGAGCAGTTCTTC. Translating gives CASSGYRDSYNEQFF. Full variable domain (missing parts from reference TRBV5-6 and TRBJ2-1): DAGVTQSPTHLIKTRGQQVTLRCSPKSGHDTVSWYQQALGQGPQFIFQYYEEEERQRGNFPDRFSGHQFPNYSSELNVNALLLGDSALYLCASSGYRDSYNEQFFGPGTRLTVL.